These T cell receptor beta chains were read from a single sample in a study of cytomegalovirus exposure and HLA in healthy donors. Clones were sequenced by immunoSEQ multiplex PCR, and TCRdb holds only the in-frame ones, with some missing. This sample carries approximately 110,000 clones, around 61% of them seen once, and the ten largest clones take 2.2%. The sample taken for sequencing was PBMCs. The receptors shown here come from a woman aged 30 to 39 in good health and CMV-seronegative. CDR3s include the opening cysteine and the closing phenylalanine or tryptophan. The order of the fields is clone size, CDR3 length, D gene, V gene, J gene, CDR3 protein, CDR3 DNA. The D gene is left open where the match is weak. Expanded clones are given a class, and other clones once, few, many or no size at all.

NA,14,NA,TRBV30,TRBJ2-1,CALKSSAAYNEQFF,TGTGCCTTAAAGTCTAGTGCGGCCTACAATGAGCAGTTCTTC
NA,16,TRBD2,TRBV30,TRBJ2-5,CAWVGLADSYQETQYF,TGTGCCTGGGTCGGACTAGCGGACAGCTACCAAGAGACCCAGTACTTC
NA,15,NA,TRBV5-1,TRBJ1-4,CASSPRQGLGEKLFF,TGCGCCAGCAGCCCACGGCAGGGTCTGGGGGAAAAACTGTTTTTT
few,17,TRBD1,TRBV15,TRBJ2-7,CATSRDLGRQGNYEQYF,TGTGCCACCAGCAGAGACCTGGGGCGACAGGGGAACTACGAGCAGTACTTC
once,19,TRBD2,TRBV7-9,TRBJ2-1,CASSLGGLAGGSSYNEQFF,TGTGCCAGCAGCTTGGGGGGTCTAGCGGGAGGTAGCTCCTACAATGAGCAGTTCTTC
NA,15,TRBD1,TRBV4-1,TRBJ1-2,CASSQLQGAMGGYTF,TGCGCCAGCAGCCAGTTACAGGGGGCAATGGGAGGCTACACCTTC
NA,13,NA,TRBV9,TRBJ1-2,CASSALAGEGYTF,TGTGCCAGCAGCGCCCTTGCAGGGGAAGGCTACACCTTC
NA,15,NA,TRBV4-2,TRBJ2-1,CASSPRDKENNEQFF,TGTGCCAGCAGCCCCCGGGACAAGGAGAACAATGAGCAGTTCTTC
NA,15,NA,TRBV5-1,TRBJ1-3,CASSPDWSSGNTIYF,TGCGCCAGCAGCCCTGACTGGAGCTCTGGAAACACCATATATTTT
NA,13,NA,TRBV28,TRBJ1-2,CASTPEGIYGYTF,TGTGCCAGCACCCCCGAGGGAATCTATGGCTACACCTTC
once,13,NA,TRBV10-3,TRBJ2-3,CAISDRDTDTQYF,TGTGCCATCAGTGACAGGGACACAGATACGCAGTATTTT
few,13,NA,TRBV11-2,TRBJ2-5,CASSLGPRETQYF,TGTGCCAGCAGCCTTGGCCCCAGGGAGACCCAGTACTTC
NA,15,TRBD1,TRBV6-5,TRBJ1-3,CASRYGQGAGNTIYF,TGTGCCAGCAGATATGGACAGGGGGCGGGAAACACCATATATTTT
NA,15,TRBD2,TRBV11-2,TRBJ2-1,CASSPSGSSYNEQFF,TGTGCCAGCAGCCCTAGCGGGAGCTCCTACAATGAGCAGTTCTTC
once,14,TRBD2,TRBV9,TRBJ2-7,CASSVKGRGLAQYF,TGTGCCAGCAGCGTAAAAGGGAGGGGACTTGCGCAGTACTTC
NA,15,TRBD1,TRBV6-4,TRBJ1-2,CASRPIDRDPYGYTF,TGTGCCAGCAGGCCCATAGACAGGGATCCCTATGGCTACACCTTC
few,17,TRBD2,TRBV4-3,TRBJ2-3,CASSTGLAGSSTDTQYF,TGCGCCAGCAGTACCGGACTAGCGGGTTCAAGCACAGATACGCAGTATTTT
NA,13,NA,TRBV19,TRBJ1-5,CASGGQSNQPQHF,TGTGCCAGCGGTGGACAGAGCAATCAGCCCCAGCATTTT
NA,16,TRBD2,TRBV5-4,TRBJ2-7,CASSLAGTSGIYEQYF,TGTGCCAGCAGCTTGGCGGGGACTAGCGGGATTTACGAGCAGTACTTC
once,14,NA,TRBV6-1,TRBJ2-7,CASSTVGGVSEQYF,TGTGCCAGCAGTACCGTAGGGGGGGTATCCGAGCAGTACTTC
NA,11,NA,TRBV9,TRBJ2-1,CASSVGVEQFF,TGTGCCAGCAGCGTAGGAGTAGAGCAGTTCTTC
NA,12,TRBD2,TRBV9,TRBJ2-1,CASSASGAGQFF,TGTGCCAGCAGCGCTAGCGGGGCTGGGCAGTTCTTC
NA,14,NA,TRBV28,TRBJ1-5,CASREQGSNQPQHF,TGTGCCAGCAGGGAGCAGGGTAGCAATCAGCCCCAGCATTTT
NA,16,TRBD2,TRBV6-1,TRBJ2-3,CASSAGREGLADTQYF,TGTGCCAGCAGTGCGGGGCGGGAGGGATTGGCAGATACGCAGTATTTT
NA,13,NA,TRBV19,TRBJ1-1,CASSISGDTEAFF,TGTGCCAGTAGTATTAGTGGAGACACTGAAGCTTTCTTT
NA,12,NA,TRBV30,TRBJ1-2,CAWTGTNYGYTF,TGTGCCTGGACAGGGACAAACTATGGCTACACCTTC
few,15,NA,TRBV2,TRBJ1-2,CASSPSPGGVYGYTF,TGTGCCAGCAGTCCTTCCCCGGGAGGGGTCTATGGCTACACCTTC
few,14,NA,TRBV19,TRBJ1-1,CATKTMSRNTEAFF,TGTGCCACCAAGACAATGTCCAGGAACACTGAAGCTTTCTTT
few,16,TRBD1,TRBV28,TRBJ1-3,CASSSPGGASGNTIYF,TGTGCCAGCAGTTCGCCAGGGGGCGCATCTGGAAACACCATATATTTT
NA,18,TRBD1,TRBV4-1,TRBJ2-7,CASSHPDAPGGKKYEQYF,TGCGCCAGCAGCCATCCCGACGCCCCAGGGGGCAAGAAGTACGAGCAGTACTTC
few,18,TRBD2,TRBV12-5,TRBJ2-1,CASGLLGTSGRPYNEQFF,TGTGCTAGTGGTTTGCTCGGGACTAGCGGGAGGCCCTACAATGAGCAGTTCTTC
few,13,NA,TRBV18,TRBJ2-1,CASSPGGHHEQFF,TGTGCCAGCTCACCTGGCGGGCACCATGAGCAGTTCTTC
NA,16,NA,TRBV19,TRBJ1-1,CASSIIGVGPNTEAFF,TGTGCCAGTAGTATAATTGGGGTGGGGCCTAACACTGAAGCTTTCTTT
NA,12,NA,TRBV5-1,TRBJ2-5,CASSGNRETQYF,TGCGCCAGCAGCGGGAACAGGGAGACCCAGTACTTC
NA,16,NA,TRBV19,TRBJ2-2,CASSKGGSANTGELFF,TGTGCCAGTAGTAAAGGAGGATCTGCGAACACCGGGGAGCTGTTTTTT
NA,15,TRBD2,TRBV27,TRBJ2-1,CASSLLAGDLNEQFF,TGTGCCAGCAGTTTACTAGCGGGAGATTTGAATGAGCAGTTCTTC
few,14,TRBD2,TRBV30,TRBJ2-1,CAWSPGLGLNEQFF,TGTGCCTGGAGTCCGGGACTAGGTCTGAATGAGCAGTTCTTC
few,15,NA,TRBV27,TRBJ2-1,CASREDSLSYNEQFF,TGTGCCAGCAGGGAGGACAGTCTCTCCTACAATGAGCAGTTCTTC
few,16,TRBD2,TRBV5-1,TRBJ2-7,CASSLGGLAGVGEQYF,TGCGCCAGCAGCTTGGGGGGACTAGCGGGAGTTGGGGAGCAGTACTTC
NA,15,NA,TRBV28,TRBJ1-5,CASSPMIAINQPQHF,TGTGCCAGCAGTCCAATGATCGCGATCAATCAGCCCCAGCATTTT
NA,16,NA,TRBV28,TRBJ2-6,CASSFGARSGANVLTF,TGTGCCAGCAGTTTTGGGGCGCGCTCTGGGGCCAACGTCCTGACTTTC
few,15,TRBD1,TRBV6-1,TRBJ2-7,CASSELGQGPKEQYF,TGTGCCAGCAGTGAATTGGGACAGGGTCCCAAGGAGCAGTACTTC
few,14,NA,TRBV7-9,TRBJ2-2,CASSPRQYTGELFF,TGTGCCAGCAGCCCGCGGCAGTACACCGGGGAGCTGTTTTTT
few,12,TRBD2,TRBV10-3,TRBJ2-7,CASGLATGEQYF,TGTGCCTCCGGACTAGCTACCGGCGAGCAGTACTTC
NA,13,NA,TRBV15,TRBJ2-7,CATSRVGSYEQYF,TGTGCCACCAGCAGAGTCGGGTCCTACGAGCAGTACTTC
NA,15,NA,TRBV5-1,TRBJ2-7,CASRTTFGTSYEQYF,TGCGCCAGCAGGACAACGTTCGGCACCTCCTACGAGCAGTACTTC
NA,16,TRBD1,TRBV9,TRBJ2-3,CASSGQGILGTDTQYF,TGTGCCAGCAGCGGACAGGGTATACTTGGGACAGATACGCAGTATTTT
NA,14,TRBD1,TRBV5-1,TRBJ2-5,CASRAQGEQETQYF,TGCGCCAGCAGGGCGCAGGGGGAACAAGAGACCCAGTACTTC
NA,17,NA,TRBV18,TRBJ1-5,CASSPTGGYGSNQPQHF,TGTGCCAGCTCACCTACGGGAGGGTATGGCAGCAATCAGCCCCAGCATTTT
NA,14,NA,TRBV11-2,TRBJ2-7,CASSQTKPPYEQYF,TGTGCCAGCAGCCAAACCAAGCCCCCCTACGAGCAGTACTTC
few,15,NA,TRBV12-1,TRBJ2-1,CASSFELAGNNEQFF,TGTGCCAGCAGCTTTGAACTAGCGGGGAACAATGAGCAGTTCTTC
NA,14,TRBD1,TRBV7-2,TRBJ2-7,CASSLGGTAYEQYF,TGTGCCAGCAGCTTAGGAGGGACAGCCTACGAGCAGTACTTC
NA,15,TRBD1,TRBV6-5,TRBJ2-7,CASSPGTAGIYEQYF,TGTGCCAGCAGCCCGGGGACAGCAGGTATCTACGAGCAGTACTTC